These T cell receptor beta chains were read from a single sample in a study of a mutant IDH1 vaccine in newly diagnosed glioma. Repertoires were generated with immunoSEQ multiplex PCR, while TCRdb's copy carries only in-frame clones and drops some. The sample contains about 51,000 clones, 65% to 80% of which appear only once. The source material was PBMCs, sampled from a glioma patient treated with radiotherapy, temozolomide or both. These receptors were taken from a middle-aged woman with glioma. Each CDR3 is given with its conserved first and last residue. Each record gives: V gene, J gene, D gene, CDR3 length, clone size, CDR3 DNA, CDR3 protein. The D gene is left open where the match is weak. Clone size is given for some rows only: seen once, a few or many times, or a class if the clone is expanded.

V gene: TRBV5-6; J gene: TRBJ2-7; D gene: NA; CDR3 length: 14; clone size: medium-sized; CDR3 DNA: TGTGCCAGCAGCTTCCCGGGACTCGGCTACGAGCAGTACTTC; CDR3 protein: CASSFPGLGYEQYF
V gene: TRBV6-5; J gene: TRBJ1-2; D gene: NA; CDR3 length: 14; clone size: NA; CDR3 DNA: TGTGCCAGCAGTTACTCGGGCAGTTTCTATGGCTACACCTTC; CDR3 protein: CASSYSGSFYGYTF
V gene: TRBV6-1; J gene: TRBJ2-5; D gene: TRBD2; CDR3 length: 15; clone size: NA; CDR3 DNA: TGTGCCAGCAGTGAAGCGAGTGGTCTAGCGGGGTTGCGGTACTTC; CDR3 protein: CASSEASGLAGLRYF
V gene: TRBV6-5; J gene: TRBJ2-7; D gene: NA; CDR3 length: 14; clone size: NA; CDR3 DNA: TGTGCCAGCAGGCACTGGGACGCTGCCTACGAGCAGTACTTC; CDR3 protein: CASRHWDAAYEQYF
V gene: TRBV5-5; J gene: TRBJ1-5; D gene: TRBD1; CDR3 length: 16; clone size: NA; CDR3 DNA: TGTGCCAGCAGCTTGGGGACAGGGAGGACGAATCAGCCCCAGCATTTT; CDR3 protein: CASSLGTGRTNQPQHF
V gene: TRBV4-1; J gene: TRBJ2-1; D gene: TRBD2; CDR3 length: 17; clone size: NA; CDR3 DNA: TGCGCCAGCAGCCAAGATTTGGCGGGGGGGCAATTAGATGAGCAGTTCTTC; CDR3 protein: CASSQDLAGGQLDEQFF
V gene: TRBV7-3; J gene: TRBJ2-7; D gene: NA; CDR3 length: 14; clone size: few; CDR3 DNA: TGTGCCAGCAGCTTACTGTCGGGCTCCTACGAGCAGTACTTC; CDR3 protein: CASSLLSGSYEQYF
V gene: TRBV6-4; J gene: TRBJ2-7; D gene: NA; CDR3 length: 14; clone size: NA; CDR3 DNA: TGTGCCAGCAGTGAATGGATGGGTCTTGGCGAGCAGTACTTC; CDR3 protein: CASSEWMGLGEQYF
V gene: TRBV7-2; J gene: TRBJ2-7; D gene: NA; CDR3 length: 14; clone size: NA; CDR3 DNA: TGTGCCAGCAGCTTAGCGCCGGGGGCCCACGAGCAGTACTTC; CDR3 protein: CASSLAPGAHEQYF
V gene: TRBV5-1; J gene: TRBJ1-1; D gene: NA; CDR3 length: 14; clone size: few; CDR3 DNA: TGCGCCAGTAAAGAAGGATCCATGAACACTGAAGCTTTCTTT; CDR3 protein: CASKEGSMNTEAFF
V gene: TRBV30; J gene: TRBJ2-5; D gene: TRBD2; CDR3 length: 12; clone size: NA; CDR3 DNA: TGTGCCTGGACTAGCGGGGGAAAGACCCAGTACTTC; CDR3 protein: CAWTSGGKTQYF
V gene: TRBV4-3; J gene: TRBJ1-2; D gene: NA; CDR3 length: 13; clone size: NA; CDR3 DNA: TGCGCCAGCAGCCAAGACGACGGCACCGGCTACACCTTC; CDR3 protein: CASSQDDGTGYTF
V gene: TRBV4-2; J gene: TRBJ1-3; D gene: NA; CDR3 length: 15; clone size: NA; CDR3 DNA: TGTGCCAGCAGCCAAGACTTGAGCTCTGGAAACACCATATATTTT; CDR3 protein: CASSQDLSSGNTIYF
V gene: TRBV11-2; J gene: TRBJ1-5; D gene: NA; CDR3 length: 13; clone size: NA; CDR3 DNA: TGTGCCAGCAGCCCCTCCCGCAATCAGCCCCAGCATTTT; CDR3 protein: CASSPSRNQPQHF
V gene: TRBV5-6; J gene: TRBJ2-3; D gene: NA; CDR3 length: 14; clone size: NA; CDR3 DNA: TGTGCCAGCAGCTTTGGCAGAAACACAGATACGCAGTATTTT; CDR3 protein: CASSFGRNTDTQYF
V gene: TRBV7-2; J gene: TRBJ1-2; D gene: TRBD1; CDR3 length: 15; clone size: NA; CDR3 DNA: TGTGCCAGCACCCTAGTCCCCGGGACAGTCCGAGGCTACACCTTC; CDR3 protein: CASTLVPGTVRGYTF
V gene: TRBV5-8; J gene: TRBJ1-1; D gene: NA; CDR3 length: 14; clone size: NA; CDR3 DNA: TGTGCCAGCAGTATAAGGGACGGGAACACTGAAGCTTTCTTT; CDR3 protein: CASSIRDGNTEAFF
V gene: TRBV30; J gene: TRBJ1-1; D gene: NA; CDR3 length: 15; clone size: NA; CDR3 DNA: TGTGCCTGGGGGGCAATGGGTCAGATGAACACTGAAGCTTTCTTT; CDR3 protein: CAWGAMGQMNTEAFF
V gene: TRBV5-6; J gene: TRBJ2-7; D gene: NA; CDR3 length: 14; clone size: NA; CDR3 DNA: TGTGCCAGCAGGAGGTCTCTGCAGGCCTACGAGCAGTACTTC; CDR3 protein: CASRRSLQAYEQYF
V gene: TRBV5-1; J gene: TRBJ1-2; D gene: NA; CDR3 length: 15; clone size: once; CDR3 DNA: TGCGCCAGCAGCTTGGATCTGGGGGGAGGCTATGGCTACACCTTC; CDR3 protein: CASSLDLGGGYGYTF
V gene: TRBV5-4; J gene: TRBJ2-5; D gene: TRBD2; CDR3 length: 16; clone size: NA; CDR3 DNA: TGTGCCAGCAGCCGGATGACTAGCGGGGGGGCCGAGACCCAGTACTTC; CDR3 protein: CASSRMTSGGAETQYF
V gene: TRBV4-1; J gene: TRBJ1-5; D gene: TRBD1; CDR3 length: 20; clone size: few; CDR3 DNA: TGCGCCAGCAGCCAATATCTGCGGACAGGGAGGGAGCGTGGCAATCAGCCCCAGCATTTT; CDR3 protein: CASSQYLRTGRERGNQPQHF